This is a list of T cell receptor beta chains from one sample in a study of Tregs in tolerant kidney transplant recipients. TCRdb's copy holds only in-frame clones and misses some; the assay was immunoSEQ multiplex PCR. The sample lists 75,000 to 85,000 clones, less than 95% occurring once. The source was Tregs from blood, collected before the transplant. These receptors came from a human donor who received a combined kidney and bone marrow transplant. The CDR3 runs from the conserved cysteine through the conserved F or W. D genes are given only for firm matches. Clone size, where shown, is once, few, many, or a class for clones that have expanded.

clone size: .; V gene: TRBV28; J gene: TRBJ2-1; D gene: .; CDR3 DNA: TGTGCCAGCAGTTTATCTGCACTAGCCCAGTTCTTC; CDR3 protein: CASSLSALAQFF
clone size: once; V gene: TRBV19; J gene: TRBJ2-7; D gene: .; CDR3 DNA: TGTGCCAGTAGTATGGGCAGGACCACCTACGAGCAGTACTTC; CDR3 protein: CASSMGRTTYEQYF
clone size: .; V gene: TRBV6-5; J gene: TRBJ1-1; D gene: .; CDR3 DNA: TGTGCCAGCAGTCAGGGGCTCAGGGATGTTGCTTTCTTT; CDR3 protein: CASSQGLRDVAFF
clone size: .; V gene: TRBV6-1; J gene: TRBJ2-7; D gene: .; CDR3 DNA: TGTGCCAGCAAAGCGGGACATATCGTCTACGAGCAGTACTTC; CDR3 protein: CASKAGHIVYEQYF
clone size: .; V gene: TRBV29-1; J gene: TRBJ1-6; D gene: .; CDR3 DNA: TGCAGCGTTGACGCGGGCCCCCCCAAGGCCAATTCACCCCTCCACTTT; CDR3 protein: CSVDAGPPKANSPLHF
clone size: .; V gene: TRBV7-3; J gene: TRBJ2-2; D gene: TRBD2; CDR3 DNA: TGTGCCAGCAGCCCCCAAGGGAAGGGACTAGGGAACACCGGGGAGCTGTTTTTT; CDR3 protein: CASSPQGKGLGNTGELFF
clone size: .; V gene: TRBV11-3; J gene: TRBJ2-3; D gene: .; CDR3 DNA: TGTGCCAGCAGCTTAGGGGCAGATACGCAGTATTTT; CDR3 protein: CASSLGADTQYF
clone size: .; V gene: TRBV6-6; J gene: TRBJ2-7; D gene: TRBD1; CDR3 DNA: TGTGCCAGCAGTTACGCACTGAGGACAGGAGGTAACGAGCAGTACTTC; CDR3 protein: CASSYALRTGGNEQYF
clone size: .; V gene: TRBV4-1; J gene: TRBJ2-1; D gene: TRBD1; CDR3 DNA: TGCGCCAGCAGCCTGTCGGGACAGTCTAACAATGAGCAGTTCTTC; CDR3 protein: CASSLSGQSNNEQFF
clone size: .; V gene: TRBV4-2; J gene: TRBJ2-3; D gene: TRBD1; CDR3 DNA: TGTGCCAGCAGAGACAGGGACACAGATACGCAGTATTTT; CDR3 protein: CASRDRDTDTQYF
clone size: .; V gene: TRBV10-2; J gene: TRBJ2-1; D gene: TRBD2; CDR3 DNA: TGCGCCAGCAGTGTCCAGCGGGAGGGCCATGAGCAGTTCTTC; CDR3 protein: CASSVQREGHEQFF
clone size: .; V gene: TRBV7-8; J gene: TRBJ1-5; D gene: TRBD1; CDR3 DNA: TGTGCCAGCAGCTTAGACGGACAGGACGGTAACAATCAGCCCCAGCATTTT; CDR3 protein: CASSLDGQDGNNQPQHF
clone size: .; V gene: TRBV10-3; J gene: TRBJ2-7; D gene: TRBD2; CDR3 DNA: TGTGCCATCAGTGAGCCGGGACTAGCCTCCTACGAGCAGTACTTC; CDR3 protein: CAISEPGLASYEQYF
clone size: .; V gene: TRBV19; J gene: TRBJ2-3; D gene: .; CDR3 DNA: TGTGCCAGTAGTCTTGGTCCAGGGCTTGCTGGGGATACGCAGTATTTT; CDR3 protein: CASSLGPGLAGDTQYF
clone size: .; V gene: TRBV10-3; J gene: TRBJ2-3; D gene: TRBD2; CDR3 DNA: TGTGCCACCCTCGGAGGAGCGGGAGTGAACACAGATACGCAGTATTTT; CDR3 protein: CATLGGAGVNTDTQYF
clone size: .; V gene: TRBV6-1; J gene: TRBJ2-1; D gene: TRBD1; CDR3 DNA: TGTGCCAGCAGTGGCAGGACAGGGGACTCCTACAATGAGCAGTTCTTC; CDR3 protein: CASSGRTGDSYNEQFF
clone size: .; V gene: TRBV7-9; J gene: TRBJ1-1; D gene: .; CDR3 DNA: TGTGCCAGCAGCTTAGTGAAGACTGAAGCTTTCTTT; CDR3 protein: CASSLVKTEAFF
clone size: .; V gene: TRBV5-4; J gene: TRBJ2-5; D gene: TRBD2; CDR3 DNA: TGTGCCAGCAGCTTGGCCGGGGGGGGCGAGACCCAGTACTTC; CDR3 protein: CASSLAGGGETQYF
clone size: .; V gene: TRBV10-3; J gene: TRBJ2-5; D gene: TRBD1; CDR3 DNA: TGTGCCACGACAGGGGGTCCTGGGGAGACCCAGTACTTC; CDR3 protein: CATTGGPGETQYF
clone size: .; V gene: TRBV15; J gene: TRBJ1-1; D gene: TRBD1; CDR3 DNA: TGTGCCACCAGCAGTGGGACAGACCTAAACACTGAAGCTTTCTTT; CDR3 protein: CATSSGTDLNTEAFF
clone size: .; V gene: TRBV6-1; J gene: TRBJ1-5; D gene: TRBD1; CDR3 DNA: TGTGCCAGCAGTGAAGACAGGGGTCGCAATCAGCCCCAGCATTTT; CDR3 protein: CASSEDRGRNQPQHF
clone size: .; V gene: TRBV11-2; J gene: TRBJ2-5; D gene: .; CDR3 DNA: TGTGCCAGCAGCTTAAGGGGGGGGCTAGAGCAAGAGACCCAGTACTTC; CDR3 protein: CASSLRGGLEQETQYF